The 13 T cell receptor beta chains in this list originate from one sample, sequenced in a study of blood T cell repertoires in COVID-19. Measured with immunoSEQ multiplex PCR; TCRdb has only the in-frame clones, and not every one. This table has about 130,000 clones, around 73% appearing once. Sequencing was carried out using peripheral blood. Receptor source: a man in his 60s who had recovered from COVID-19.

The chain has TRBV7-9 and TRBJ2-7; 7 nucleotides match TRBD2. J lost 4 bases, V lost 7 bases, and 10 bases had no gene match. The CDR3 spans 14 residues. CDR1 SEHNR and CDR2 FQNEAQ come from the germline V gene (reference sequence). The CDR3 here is CASTSITGGYEQYF. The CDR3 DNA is TGTGCCAGCACCTCTATAACGGGAGGATACGAGCAGTACTTC.

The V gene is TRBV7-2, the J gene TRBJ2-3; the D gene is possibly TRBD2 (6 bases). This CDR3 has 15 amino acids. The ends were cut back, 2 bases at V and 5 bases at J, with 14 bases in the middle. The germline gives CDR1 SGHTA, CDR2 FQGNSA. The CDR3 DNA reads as TGTGCCAGCAGCTTATTTGGCGGGGCAGGAGATACGCAGTATTTT. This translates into CASSLFGGAGDTQYF.

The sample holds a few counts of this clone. CDR3: CASSTTGGTNTGELFF. CDR3 nucleotides: TGCGCCAGCAGCACAACAGGGGGCACGAACACCGGGGAGCTGTTTTTT. The genes are TRBV5-1 and TRBJ2-2; 9 bases are a match to TRBD1. Germline assignment: CDR1 SGHRS and CDR2 YFSETQ. V gave up 4 bases and J gave up 0 bases; unmatched junction bases: 4. The CDR3 contains 16 residues.

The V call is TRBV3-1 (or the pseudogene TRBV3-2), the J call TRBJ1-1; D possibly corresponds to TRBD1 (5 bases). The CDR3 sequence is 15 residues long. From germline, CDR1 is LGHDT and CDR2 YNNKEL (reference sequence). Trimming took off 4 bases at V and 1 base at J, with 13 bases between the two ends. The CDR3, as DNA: TGTGCCAGCAGCCCCTCCCTCACAGGGAACACTGAAGCTTTCTTT. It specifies CASSPSLTGNTEAFF.

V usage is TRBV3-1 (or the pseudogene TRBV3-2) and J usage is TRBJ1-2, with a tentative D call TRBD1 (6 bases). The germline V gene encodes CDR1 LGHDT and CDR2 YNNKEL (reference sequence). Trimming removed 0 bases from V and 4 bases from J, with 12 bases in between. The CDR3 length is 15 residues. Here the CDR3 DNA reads TGTGCCAGCAGCCAAGATAAAAGGACAGCCTATGGCTACACCTTC. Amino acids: CASSQDKRTAYGYTF.

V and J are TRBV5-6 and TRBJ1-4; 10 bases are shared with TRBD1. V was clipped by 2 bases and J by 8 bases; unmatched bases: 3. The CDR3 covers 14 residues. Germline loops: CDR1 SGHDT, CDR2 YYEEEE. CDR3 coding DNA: TGTGCCAGCAGCTTCGGACAGGGGGGCGAAAAACTGTTTTTT. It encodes CASSFGQGGEKLFF.

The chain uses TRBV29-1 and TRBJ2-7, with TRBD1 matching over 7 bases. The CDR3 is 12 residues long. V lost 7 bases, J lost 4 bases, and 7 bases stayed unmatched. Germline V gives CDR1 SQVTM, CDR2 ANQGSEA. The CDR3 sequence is CSARTGEYEQYF. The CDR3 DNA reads TGCAGCGCACGGACAGGAGAGTACGAGCAGTACTTC.

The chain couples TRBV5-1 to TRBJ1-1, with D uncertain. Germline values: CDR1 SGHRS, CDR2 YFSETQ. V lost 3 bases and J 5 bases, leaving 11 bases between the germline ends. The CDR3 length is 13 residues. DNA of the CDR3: TGCGCCAGCAGCTCCGCGGAGGATACTGAAGCTTTCTTT. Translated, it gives CASSSAEDTEAFF.

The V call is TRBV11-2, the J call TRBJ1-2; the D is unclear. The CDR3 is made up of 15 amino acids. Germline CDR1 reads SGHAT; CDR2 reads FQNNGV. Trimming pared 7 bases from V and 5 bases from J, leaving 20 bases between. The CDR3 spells CASTHFVGREYGYTF. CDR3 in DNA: TGTGCCAGCACCCACTTCGTGGGCCGGGAGTATGGCTACACCTTC. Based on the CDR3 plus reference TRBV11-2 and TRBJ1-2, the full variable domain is EAGVAQSPRYKIIEKRQSVAFWCNPISGHATLYWYQQILGQGPKLLIQFQNNGVVDDSQLPKDRFSAERLKGVDSTLKIQPAKLEDSAVYLCASTHFVGREYGYTFGSGTRLTVV.

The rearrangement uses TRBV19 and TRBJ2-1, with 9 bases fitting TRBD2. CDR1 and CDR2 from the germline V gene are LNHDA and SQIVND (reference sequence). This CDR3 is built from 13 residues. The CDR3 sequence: CASRGLADNEQFF. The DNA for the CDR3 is TGTGCTAGCCGGGGACTAGCAGACAATGAGCAGTTCTTC. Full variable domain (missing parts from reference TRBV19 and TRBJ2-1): DGGITQSPKYLFRKEGQNVTLSCEQNLNHDAMYWYRQDPGQGLRLIYYSQIVNDFQKGDIAEGYSVSREKKESFPLTVTSAQKNPTAFYLCASRGLADNEQFFGPGTRLTVL.

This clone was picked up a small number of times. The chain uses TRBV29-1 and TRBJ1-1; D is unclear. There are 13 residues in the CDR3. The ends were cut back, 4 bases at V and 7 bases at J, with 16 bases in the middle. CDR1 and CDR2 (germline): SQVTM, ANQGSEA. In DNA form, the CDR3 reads TGCAGCGTTGTTCGAGGGCCGGGTCGTGAAGCTTTCTTT. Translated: CSVVRGPGREAFF. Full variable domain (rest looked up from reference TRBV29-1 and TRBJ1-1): SAVISQKPSRDICQRGTSLTIQCQVDSQVTMMFWYRQQPGQSLTLIATANQGSEATYESGFVIDKFPISRPNLTFSTLTVSNMSPEDSSIYLCSVVRGPGREAFFGQGTRLTVV.

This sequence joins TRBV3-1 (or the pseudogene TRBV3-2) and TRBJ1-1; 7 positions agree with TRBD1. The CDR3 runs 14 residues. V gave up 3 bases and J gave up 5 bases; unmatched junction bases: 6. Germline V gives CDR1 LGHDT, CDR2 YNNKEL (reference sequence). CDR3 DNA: TGTGCCAGCAGCCACAACAGGGGCGAGACTGAAGCTTTCTTT. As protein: CASSHNRGETEAFF.

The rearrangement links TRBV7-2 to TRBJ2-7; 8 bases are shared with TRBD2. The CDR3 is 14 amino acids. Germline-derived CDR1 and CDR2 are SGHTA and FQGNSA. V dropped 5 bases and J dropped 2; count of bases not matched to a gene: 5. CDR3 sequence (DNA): TGTGCCAGCAGCCAAAGCGGGGGCGCCTACGAGCAGTACTTC. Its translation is CASSQSGGAYEQYF.